Presented here are 17 T cell receptor beta chains from one specimen sequenced in a study of patients and donors after allogeneic stem cell transplantation. TCRdb reprocessed the RT-PCR reads with MiXCR, giving one entry per CDR3 protein. The data hold tens of thousands of distinct CDR3 sequences, with about 48% observed a single time. The sequenced material came from blood, either unsorted or a sorted T cell fraction (not recorded which). All receptors derive from a human donor who was either an allogeneic HSCT recipient or a stem cell or donor lymphocyte infusion donor (not recorded which). It is not recorded whose cells these are; they may come from a transplant donor.

V is TRBV5-1 and J is TRBJ2-2; possible D gene TRBD2, 5 bases. Looked up from germline, CDR1 is SGHRS and CDR2 is YFSETQ. The CDR3 is 13 amino acids. The V gene lost 2 bases and the J gene lost 5 bases, with 7 bases spanning the gap. CDR3 DNA sequence: TGCGCCAGCAGCTTACTAGAGACCGGGGAGCTGTTTTTT. Translating it yields CASSLLETGELFF.

The gene calls are TRBV11-2 and TRBJ2-3, with 13 bases lining up with TRBD2. J was trimmed by 5 bases and V by 0 bases; bases with no gene match: 11. This CDR3 contains 19 residues. Per the germline V gene, CDR1 is SGHAT and CDR2 is FQNNGV. The CDR3 here is CASSLEAPGLAGVVDTQYF. The CDR3 DNA is TGTGCCAGCAGCTTAGAGGCCCCTGGACTAGCGGGAGTGGTAGATACGCAGTATTTT. The whole variable domain, remainder taken from reference TRBV11-2 and TRBJ2-3, is EAGVAQSPRYKIIEKRQSVAFWCNPISGHATLYWYQQILGQGPKLLIQFQNNGVVDDSQLPKDRFSAERLKGVDSTLKIQPAKLEDSAVYLCASSLEAPGLAGVVDTQYFGPGTRLTVL.

This clonotype qualifies as medium-sized. The chain carries TRBV7-2 and TRBJ1-6; D possibly corresponds to TRBD1 (5 bases). The CDR3 is 15 amino acids. Trimming took 1 base from V and 6 from J, leaving 10 bases between them. CDR1 and CDR2 from the germline V gene are SGHTA and FQGNSA. Written as DNA, the CDR3 is TGTGCCAGCAGCTTAGTGGGGCCCCCTAATTCACCCCTCCACTTT. This translates into CASSLVGPPNSPLHF.

The chain couples TRBV13 to TRBJ2-7; D not certain. Germline V gives CDR1 PRHDT, CDR2 FYEKMQ (reference sequence). The ends were cut back, 5 bases at V and 2 bases at J, with 19 bases in the middle. This CDR3 is 16 amino acids long. Written as DNA, the CDR3 is TGTGCCAGCAGCCCTCACGATAGACTTTTCGCCTACGAGCAGTACTTC. This translates into CASSPHDRLFAYEQYF.

The chain joins TRBV27 to TRBJ1-1; maybe TRBD1 (6 bases). CDR1 is MNHEY and CDR2 is SMNVEV in the germline V gene (reference sequence). The CDR3 has 14 amino acids. V was shortened by 6 bases and J by 4 bases, with 15 bases between the two germline ends. CDR3 bases: TGTGCCAGCAGCGCCCTACAGGGTACCACTGAAGCTTTCTTT. This encodes CASSALQGTTEAFF.

This clonotype has ten or more counts. V and J are TRBV27 and TRBJ1-1, with D hard to call. CDR3 size: 15 residues. In germline, CDR1 is MNHEY, CDR2 SMNVEV (reference sequence). V was cut by 2 bases and J by 4 bases, with 14 bases left in between. The CDR3 coding sequence is TGTGCCAGCAGTTTAAGGTCAGGCACGGGCACTGAAGCTTTCTTT. Translated: CASSLRSGTGTEAFF.

This chain joins TRBV20-1 and TRBJ1-3; a possible D gene is TRBD1 (6 bases). The germline gives CDR1 DFQATT, CDR2 SNEGSKA (reference sequence). V was pared by 3 bases and J by 4 bases, with 19 bases between. CDR3 size: 16 residues. The DNA of the CDR3 is TGCAGTGCTAGTCCCGGTTTCGGTAGGGGGGGAAACACCATATATTTT. Amino acid sequence: CSASPGFGRGGNTIYF.

V usage is TRBV6-5 and J usage is TRBJ2-3; the D is unclear. There are 15 residues in the CDR3. V was pared by 9 bases and J by 0 bases, with 16 bases between. Germline values: CDR1 MNHEY, CDR2 SVGAGI. The CDR3 sequence: CASTVGTLSTDTQYF. The CDR3 DNA sequence: TGTGCCAGTACAGTCGGTACTTTAAGCACAGATACGCAGTATTTT.

The chain employs TRBV4-1 and TRBJ1-1; no reliable D call. Germline V lookup: CDR1 MGHRA, CDR2 YSYEKL. The CDR3 sequence is 16 residues long. V was trimmed by 0 bases and J by 0 bases, leaving 11 bases between them. The chain's CDR3 is CASSQEGPPMNTEAFF. CDR3 bases: TGCGCCAGCAGCCAAGAAGGTCCGCCCATGAACACTGAAGCTTTCTTT.

The genes are TRBV9 and TRBJ2-1; the D gene is possibly TRBD1 (6 bases). V was shortened by 5 bases and J by 9 bases, with 18 bases between the two germline ends. The length of the CDR3 is 14 residues. Germline-derived CDR1 and CDR2 are SGDLS and YYNGEE. The CDR3 sequence is CASRSRDISSEQFF. CDR3 bases: TGTGCCAGCAGGAGCCGGGACATCTCAAGTGAGCAGTTCTTC.

V is TRBV5-1 and J is TRBJ1-4; no reliable D call. The CDR3 covers 14 residues. Trimming took off 2 bases at V and 3 bases at J, with 8 bases between the two ends. Looked up from germline, CDR1 is SGHRS and CDR2 is YFSETQ. The CDR3 is CASSFGHSNEKLFF. CDR3 bases: TGCGCCAGCAGCTTTGGCCATTCTAATGAAAAACTGTTTTTT.

V usage is TRBV7-9 and J usage is TRBJ2-7; 7 nucleotides agree with TRBD1. The CDR3 is 14 amino acids. The V gene end was trimmed by 8 bases and the J gene end by 0 bases; junction bases not matched to a gene: 7. Per germline, CDR1 SEHNR and CDR2 FQNEAQ (reference sequence). CDR3 protein: CASHSGTVSYEQYF. CDR3 nucleotide sequence: TGTGCCAGCCACTCCGGGACAGTCTCCTACGAGCAGTACTTC.

J is TRBJ1-2 and V is TRBV4-3; 9 bases agree with TRBD1. Germline CDR1 reads LGHNA; CDR2 reads YSLEER. This CDR3 spans 18 amino acids. The junction had 8 bases not matched to a gene; V was cut back by 0 bases and J by 0 bases. The CDR3 DNA reads as TGCGCCAGCAGCCAAGATCCTTACGGACAGGGGTCTAACTATGGCTACACCTTC. This gives the protein CASSQDPYGQGSNYGYTF.

The J gene is TRBJ2-7, the V gene TRBV7-9, with unresolved D. V was trimmed by 5 bases and J by 0 bases, leaving 11 bases between them. Germline assignment: CDR1 SEHNR and CDR2 FQNEAQ (reference sequence). CDR3 length equals 14 residues. The CDR3, as DNA: TGTGCCAGCAGCCCTCAAACTATCTCCTACGAGCAGTACTTC. It encodes CASSPQTISYEQYF. Full variable domain (remainder filled in from reference TRBV7-9 and TRBJ2-7): DTGVSQNPRHKITKRGQNVTFRCDPISEHNRLYWYRQTLGQGPEFLTYFQNEAQLEKSRLLSDRFSAERPKGSFSTLEIQRTEQGDSAMYLCASSPQTISYEQYFGPGTRLTVT.

This clonotype has a handful of counts. The V call is TRBV11-1, the J call TRBJ2-7; 11 nucleotides line up with TRBD2. Trimming removed 5 bases from V and 6 bases from J; junction bases left unmatched: 3. The CDR3 is 13 residues long. Germline values: CDR1 SGHAT, CDR2 FQDESV (reference sequence). The CDR3 bases are TGTGCCAGCAGCATCGGGACTAGCGGCGAGCAGTACTTC. Its protein is CASSIGTSGEQYF.

This clonotype has only a few counts. The chain carries TRBV7-2 and TRBJ1-1, with D possibly TRBD1 on 5 matching bases. Germline lookup yields CDR1 SGHTA and CDR2 FQGNSA. The CDR3 spans 13 residues. The V gene lost 5 bases and the J gene lost 4 bases, with 11 bases spanning the gap. As DNA, the CDR3 is TGTGCCAGCAGCCCACCCGGGGGCACTGAAGCTTTCTTT. This gives the protein CASSPPGGTEAFF.

This chain links TRBV3-1 with TRBJ1-5, with 7 nucleotides matching TRBD1. Germline CDR1 is LGHDT and CDR2 is YNNKEL (reference sequence). J lost 5 bases, V lost 2 bases, and 0 bases had no gene match. The CDR3 runs 13 residues. CDR3 in amino acids: CASSQQGDQPQHF. CDR3 coding DNA: TGTGCCAGCAGCCAACAGGGGGATCAGCCCCAGCATTTT.